The 5 T cell receptor beta chains below were found in one sample sequenced in a study of blood T cells in healthy people across ages (dated by TCRdb to between 2014 and 2017). Library construction relied on 5' RACE. The run used an Illumina HiSeq 2500. A second PCR of 7 to 11 cycles was performed with a sample-barcoded 5' primer and a J-beta primer mix. TCRdb took the public reads, trimmed them with fastp at Q25, ran MiXCR for clone calling and kept in-frame beta chains. When rows share a CDR3 protein, they turn into one entry using the most common DNA and genes. The sample table records hundreds of thousands of distinct CDR3 sequences; roughly 21% of these occur just once. The top ten hold 3% to 4.5% of the sample. Input material: blood. The receptor source for this set is a man in his 70s in good health.

In this sample, this clonotype turned up a few times. The chain combines TRBV28 with TRBJ1-2, with D unresolved. Germline V gene data show CDR1 as MDHEN and CDR2 as SYDVKM. V lost 1 base and J lost 2, with 5 bases in between. This CDR3 has 13 residues. The CDR3 protein is CASSLSTNYGYTF. In DNA, the CDR3 is TGTGCCAGCAGTTTATCCACCAACTATGGCTACACCTTC.

The chain couples TRBV7-2 to TRBJ2-5; no clear D gene. This CDR3 spans 11 amino acids. Trimming pared 6 bases from V and 5 bases from J, leaving 7 bases between. Per the germline V gene, CDR1 is SGHTA and CDR2 is FQGNSA. CDR3 bases: TGTGCCAGCAGAAAGGCGGAGACCCAGTACTTC. This translates into CASRKAETQYF. Full variable domain (missing parts from reference TRBV7-2 and TRBJ2-5): GAGVSQSPSNKVTEKGKDVELRCDPISGHTALYWYRQSLGQGLEFLIYFQGNSAPDKSGLPSDRFSAERTGGSVSTLTIQRTQQEDSAVYLCASRKAETQYFGPGTRLLVL.

This clonotype was seen more than once but under ten times. The V gene is TRBV3-1, the J gene TRBJ2-7; 11 bases match TRBD2. The V gene's germline CDR1 is LGHDT and CDR2 YNNKEL (reference sequence). The V segment lost 3 bases and the J segment 1 base; nucleotides outside the gene matches: 5. CDR3 size: 16 residues. The CDR3 DNA is TGTGCCAGCAGCCAGTTGGGACTAGCGGATTCCTACGAGCAGTACTTC. Its protein is CASSQLGLADSYEQYF.

This rearrangement joins TRBV29-1 to TRBJ1-4; possible D gene TRBD1, 6 bases. Germline V gene lookup returns CDR1 SQVTM and CDR2 ANQGSEA. CDR3 size: 14 residues. Trimming removed 7 bases from V and 7 bases from J, with 19 bases in between. The CDR3: CSAEGAGAGEKLFF. CDR3 nucleotide sequence: TGCAGCGCCGAGGGTGCGGGGGCGGGTGAAAAACTGTTTTTT.

This chain uses TRBV7-2 with TRBJ2-3, with 8 bases that match TRBD2. Germline CDR1 reads SGHTA; CDR2 reads FQGNSA. The CDR3 loop spans 15 amino acids. The V and J ends lost 4 bases and 5 bases, in that order; junction bases with no gene match: 8. CDR3 residues: CASSSTAGEIDTQYF. CDR3 nucleotides: TGTGCCAGCAGCTCCACAGCGGGGGAGATAGATACGCAGTATTTT.